The entry below gives a single T cell receptor beta chain sequence along with its context. The data were obtained in a study of blood T cell repertoires in COVID-19. Measured with immunoSEQ multiplex PCR; TCRdb has only the in-frame clones, and not every one. The table shows about 250,000 clones, with about nine tenths occurring only once. Sample: peripheral blood. The receptor comes from a woman aged 25 to 39 with COVID-19, enrolled during active disease.

CDR3 sequence reads: CATSPRVFRGYTF. Here the CDR3 DNA reads TGTGCCACCAGTCCGCGGGTATTTAGGGGCTACACCTTC. The chain recombines TRBV24-1 with TRBJ1-2; D is undetermined. Germline loops: CDR1 KGHDR, CDR2 SFDVKD. This CDR3 has 13 residues. V lost 6 bases and J lost 8, with 15 bases in between.